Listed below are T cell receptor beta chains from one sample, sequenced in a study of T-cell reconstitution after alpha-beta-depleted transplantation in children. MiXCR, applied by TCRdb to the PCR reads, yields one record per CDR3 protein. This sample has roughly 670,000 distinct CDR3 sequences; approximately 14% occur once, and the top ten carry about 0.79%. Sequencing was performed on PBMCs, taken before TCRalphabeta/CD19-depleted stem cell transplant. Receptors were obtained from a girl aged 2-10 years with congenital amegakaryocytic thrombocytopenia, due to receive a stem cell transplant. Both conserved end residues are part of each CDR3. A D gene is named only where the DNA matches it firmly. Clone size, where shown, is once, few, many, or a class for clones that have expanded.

cdr3_aa: CASSIKWRGTDTQYF; cdr3_nt: TGTGCCAGCAGCATCAAGTGGAGGGGCACAGATACGCAGTATTTT; j_call: TRBJ2-3; v_call: TRBV7-2; d_call: .; clone_size: .
cdr3_aa: CASSGLAGEVETQYF; cdr3_nt: TGTGCCAGCTCAGGACTAGCGGGAGAGGTAGAGACCCAGTACTTC; j_call: TRBJ2-5; v_call: TRBV2; d_call: TRBD2; clone_size: few
cdr3_aa: CASSLDGGNDNEQFF; cdr3_nt: TGCGCCAGCAGCTTGGATGGGGGCAACGACAATGAGCAGTTCTTC; j_call: TRBJ2-1; v_call: TRBV5-1; d_call: .; clone_size: .
cdr3_aa: CAISDTLDRVKTQYF; cdr3_nt: TGTGCCATCAGTGATACCTTGGACAGGGTAAAGACCCAGTACTTC; j_call: TRBJ2-5; v_call: TRBV10-3; d_call: TRBD1; clone_size: .
cdr3_aa: CAWRPSGTNEQFF; cdr3_nt: TGTGCCTGGAGGCCTAGCGGCACCAATGAGCAGTTCTTC; j_call: TRBJ2-1; v_call: TRBV30; d_call: TRBD2; clone_size: many
cdr3_aa: CASRRRQGPTIDQPQHF; cdr3_nt: TGTGCCAGCAGACGACGGCAGGGGCCCACGATCGATCAGCCCCAGCATTTT; j_call: TRBJ1-5; v_call: TRBV28; d_call: .; clone_size: few
cdr3_aa: CASRTTGDYGYTF; cdr3_nt: TGTGCCAGCAGAACCACAGGGGATTATGGCTACACCTTC; j_call: TRBJ1-2; v_call: TRBV28; d_call: TRBD1; clone_size: .
cdr3_aa: CASSLAGLRNEQFF; cdr3_nt: TGCGCCAGCAGCTTAGCGGGCCTCAGGAATGAGCAGTTCTTC; j_call: TRBJ2-1; v_call: TRBV5-1; d_call: .; clone_size: many
cdr3_aa: CASSQQGNYGYTF; cdr3_nt: TGCGCCAGCAGCCAACAGGGGAACTATGGCTACACCTTC; j_call: TRBJ1-2; v_call: TRBV5-1; d_call: TRBD1; clone_size: few
cdr3_aa: CASSYSYPSSYNEQFF; cdr3_nt: TGTGCCAGCAGTTACAGCTACCCGAGCTCCTACAATGAGCAGTTCTTC; j_call: TRBJ2-1; v_call: TRBV27; d_call: .; clone_size: .
cdr3_aa: CSPAQGEETQYF; cdr3_nt: TGCAGTCCCGCTCAAGGGGAAGAGACCCAGTACTTC; j_call: TRBJ2-5; v_call: TRBV20-1; d_call: .; clone_size: .
cdr3_aa: CSAITVRSGEQYF; cdr3_nt: TGCAGTGCTATCACAGTGAGATCCGGCGAGCAGTACTTC; j_call: TRBJ2-7; v_call: TRBV20-1; d_call: .; clone_size: many
cdr3_aa: CASSLEAGVNKLFF; cdr3_nt: TGCGCCAGCAGCTTGGAAGCTGGGGTGAACAAACTGTTTTTT; j_call: TRBJ1-4; v_call: TRBV5-1; d_call: .; clone_size: few
cdr3_aa: CASRLSGRATDEQFF; cdr3_nt: TGTGCCAGCAGGCTCAGCGGGAGGGCCACGGATGAGCAGTTCTTC; j_call: TRBJ2-1; v_call: TRBV14; d_call: TRBD2; clone_size: .
cdr3_aa: CASSHLTSGSSTDTQYF; cdr3_nt: TGTGCCAGCAGCCACCTGACTAGCGGGAGTTCAACAGATACGCAGTATTTT; j_call: TRBJ2-3; v_call: TRBV2; d_call: TRBD2; clone_size: few
cdr3_aa: CASSFLAGLNEQFF; cdr3_nt: TGTGCCAGCAGTTTTCTAGCGGGCCTCAATGAGCAGTTCTTC; j_call: TRBJ2-1; v_call: TRBV28; d_call: TRBD2; clone_size: many
cdr3_aa: CANRLAGGDNEQFF; cdr3_nt: TGTGCCAATCGACTAGCGGGAGGGGACAATGAGCAGTTCTTC; j_call: TRBJ2-1; v_call: TRBV7-9; d_call: TRBD2; clone_size: .